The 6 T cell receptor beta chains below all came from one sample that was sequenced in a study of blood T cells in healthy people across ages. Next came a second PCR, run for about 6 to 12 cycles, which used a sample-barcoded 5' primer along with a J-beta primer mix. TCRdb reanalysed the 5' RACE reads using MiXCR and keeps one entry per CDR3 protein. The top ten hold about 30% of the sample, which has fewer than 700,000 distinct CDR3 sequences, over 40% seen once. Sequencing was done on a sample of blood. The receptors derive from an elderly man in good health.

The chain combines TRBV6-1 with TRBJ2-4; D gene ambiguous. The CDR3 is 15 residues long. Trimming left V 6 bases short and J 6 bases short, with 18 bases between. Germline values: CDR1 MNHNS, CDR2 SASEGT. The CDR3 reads CASRQRLTPGNIQYF. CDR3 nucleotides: TGTGCCAGCAGACAAAGACTGACGCCCGGAAACATTCAGTACTTC.

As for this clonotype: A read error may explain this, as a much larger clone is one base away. CDR3: CSVGRAPAGTRSNEQFF. The CDR3 DNA reads as TGCAGCGTGGGGAGGGCGCCAGCGGGCACACGCAGTAATGAGCAGTTCTTC. V usage is TRBV29-1 and J usage is TRBJ2-1; 7 bases fit TRBD2. V lost 6 bases to trimming and J lost 7 bases; unmatched junction nucleotides: 21. Germline V gene data show CDR1 as SQVTM and CDR2 as ANQGSEA. The CDR3 contains 17 residues.

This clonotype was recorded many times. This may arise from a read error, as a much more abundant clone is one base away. CDR3 DNA sequence: TGCAGCGCACCCGCTGCGGGACAGATGGAGACCCAGTACTTC. Amino acids: CSAPAAGQMETQYF. This chain uses TRBV20-1 with TRBJ2-5; tentative D call: TRBD1 (7 bases). The V gene's germline CDR1 is DFQATT and CDR2 SNEGSKA (reference sequence). This CDR3 has 14 residues.

CDR3 in DNA: TGTGCCAGCAGCTTAGAATGGGGGATCAAAAACATTCAGTACTTC. It encodes CASSLEWGIKNIQYF. The rearrangement links TRBV7-2 to TRBJ2-4; D is possibly TRBD1 or TRBD2 (5 bases each). Germline assignment: CDR1 SGHTA and CDR2 FQGNSA. The CDR3 is 15 amino acids. V was pared by 1 base and J by 3 bases, with 10 bases between.

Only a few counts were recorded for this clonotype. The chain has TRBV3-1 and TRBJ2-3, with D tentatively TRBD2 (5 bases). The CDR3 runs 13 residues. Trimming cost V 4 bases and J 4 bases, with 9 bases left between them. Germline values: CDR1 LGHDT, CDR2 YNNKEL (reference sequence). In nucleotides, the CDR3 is TGTGCCAGCAGCCCTCCAGCGGCAGATACGCAGTATTTT. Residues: CASSPPAADTQYF.

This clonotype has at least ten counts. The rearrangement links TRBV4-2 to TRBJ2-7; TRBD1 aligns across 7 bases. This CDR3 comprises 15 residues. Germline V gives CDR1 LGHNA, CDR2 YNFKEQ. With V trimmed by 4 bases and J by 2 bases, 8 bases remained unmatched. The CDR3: CASSLNAGTAYEQYF. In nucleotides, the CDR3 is TGTGCCAGCAGCCTCAACGCCGGGACAGCCTACGAGCAGTACTTC.